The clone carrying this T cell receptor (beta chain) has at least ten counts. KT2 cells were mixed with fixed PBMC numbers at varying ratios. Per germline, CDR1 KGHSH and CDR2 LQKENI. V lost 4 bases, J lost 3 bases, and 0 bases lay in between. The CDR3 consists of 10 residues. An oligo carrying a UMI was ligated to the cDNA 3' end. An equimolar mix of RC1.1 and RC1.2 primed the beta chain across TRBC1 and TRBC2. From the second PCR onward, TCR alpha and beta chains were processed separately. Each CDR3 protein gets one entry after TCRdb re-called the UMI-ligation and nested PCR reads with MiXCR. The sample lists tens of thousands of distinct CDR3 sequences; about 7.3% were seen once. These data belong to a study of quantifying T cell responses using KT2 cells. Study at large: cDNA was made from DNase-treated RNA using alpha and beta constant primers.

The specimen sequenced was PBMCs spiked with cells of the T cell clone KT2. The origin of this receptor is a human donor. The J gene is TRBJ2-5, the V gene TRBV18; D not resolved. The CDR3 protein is CASSQETQYF. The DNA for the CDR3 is TGTGCCAGCTCACAAGAGACCCAGTACTTC.